This T cell receptor (beta chain) was captured in a study of long-term antiretroviral therapy in people with HIV. Study-level findings and limits: ART adherence, viral resistance and therapy changes were not recorded.

This clone was seen a single time. Its target is not known. Clinicians in the United States treated all participants with HIV. The content of samples before DNA extraction was roughly 0.95-11 million cryopreserved PBMC. Researchers report immunoSEQ v3.0 was run at survey level. Sequencing set out to capture roughly 40,000-50,000 T-cell genomes per sample. Method: immunoSEQ multiplex PCR; TCRdb's copy keeps in-frame clones and lacks some. The sample carries 40,000 to 50,000 clones, less than 95% recorded once. Source: unsorted PBMCs, taken approximately 9.1 years after starting antiretroviral therapy. The source is a man aged 25-40 years with HIV.

In nucleotides, the CDR3 is TGCGCCAGCAGCTTGGGGGGGGATAGCTCTGGGGCCAACGTCCTGACTTTC. Encoded protein: CASSLGGDSSGANVLTF. This sequence joins TRBV5-1 and TRBJ2-6; D is perhaps TRBD2 (6 bases). CDR1 is SGHRS and CDR2 is YFSETQ in the germline V gene. Trimming pared 0 bases from V and 0 bases from J, leaving 10 bases between. This CDR3 comprises 17 residues. Filled out from reference TRBV5-1 and TRBJ2-6, the complete variable domain reads KAGVTQTPRYLIKTRGQQVTLSCSPISGHRSVSWYQQTPGQGLQFLFEYFSETQRNKGNFPGRFSGRQFSNSRSEMNVSTLELGDSALYLCASSLGGDSSGANVLTFGAGSRLTVL.